The 2 T cell receptor beta chains below were found in one sample sequenced in a study of blood T cells in healthy people across ages. A second PCR, run for roughly 6 to 11 cycles, used a sample-barcoded 5' primer plus a J-beta primer mix. TCRdb re-derived calls from the 5' RACE reads in MiXCR, one entry per CDR3 protein. The data contain 1 million or so distinct CDR3 sequences, about 25% of them seen just once; the ten biggest clones take up about 0.8%. These data also formed part of another study, on T cells of mothers and their children.

Sequenced sample: blood. These receptors all stem from a girl aged 2-10 years in good health.

This chain uses TRBV14 with TRBJ2-3; D is uncertain. Germline assignment: CDR1 SGHDN and CDR2 FVKESK. With 0 bases removed from V and 6 bases from J, the gap between germline ends came to 10 bases. CDR3 length: 14 amino acids. As DNA, the CDR3 is TGTGCCAGCAGCCAAGATTTGGGATACGATACGCAGTATTTT. This gives the protein CASSQDLGYDTQYF.

V and J are TRBV10-3 and TRBJ2-7; D is possibly TRBD2 (5 bases). V gave up 4 bases and J gave up 3 bases, with 16 bases separating them. The CDR3 has 15 amino acids. In germline, CDR1 is ENHRY, CDR2 SYGVKD. The CDR3 protein is CAISAVSPGNYEQYF. CDR3 sequence (DNA): TGTGCCATCAGTGCGGTGTCTCCGGGGAACTACGAGCAGTACTTC.